One sample yielded the 16 T cell receptor beta chains listed below, sequenced in a study of T cell repertoires in cytomegalovirus infection. TCRdb recomputed calls from the reads with MiXCR, one row per CDR3 protein. In the table there are approximately 350,000 distinct CDR3 sequences, roughly a third of which are singletons. These receptors are not linked to any known antigen. The starting material was cultured PBMCs, obtained from culture after CMV antigen stimulation. These receptors originate from a human donor in good health (CMV status not recorded). Some clones in this sample may be carry-over from other donors' samples.

The chain uses TRBV7-8 and TRBJ2-2; D is perhaps TRBD2 (6 bases). Germline CDR1 reads SGHVS; CDR2 reads FQNEAQ. The V end lost 5 bases, the J end lost 2 bases, and 15 bases lay between the germline ends. The CDR3 has 16 amino acids. CDR3 loop: CASSNFGGSNTGELFF. In nucleotides, the CDR3 is TGTGCCAGCAGCAACTTTGGGGGGAGTAACACCGGGGAGCTGTTTTTT.

J is TRBJ2-1 and V is TRBV20-1; D not certain. Trimming cost V 4 bases and J 6 bases, with 13 bases left between them. The CDR3 spans 13 residues. Germline V gene sequence: CDR1 DFQATT, CDR2 SNEGSKA (reference sequence). CDR3 loop: CSAKKVATNEQFF. The CDR3 DNA reads TGCAGTGCTAAAAAGGTAGCAACCAATGAGCAGTTCTTC.

Notes on this clonotype: A clone one base away is much larger, so this may be a read error. The chain is built from TRBV4-2 and TRBJ2-7; 9 bases fit TRBD2. The CDR3 totals 15 residues. Germline trimming cut 1 base from V and 0 bases from J; bases unmatched to any gene: 1. Germline assignment: CDR1 LGHNA and CDR2 YNFKEQ. DNA for the CDR3: TGTGCCAGCAGCCAAGGTAGCGGGAGCTCCTACGAGCAGTACTTC. Encoded protein: CASSQGSGSSYEQYF.

The rearrangement links TRBV7-7 to TRBJ2-1, with TRBD2 identical over 13 bases. Germline loops: CDR1 SSHAT, CDR2 FNYEAQ (reference sequence). CDR3 length: 13 residues. The CDR3 protein is CADNGLAGVEQFF. The CDR3 DNA sequence: TGTGCTGACAACGGACTAGCGGGAGTTGAGCAGTTCTTC.

The chain couples TRBV9 to TRBJ1-6; no definite D call. Per the germline V gene, CDR1 is SGDLS and CDR2 is YYNGEE. CDR3 size: 13 residues. The V gene lost 2 bases and the J gene lost 5 bases, with 5 bases spanning the gap. The CDR3 coding sequence is TGTGCCAGCAGCGTTGAGAATAATTCACCCCTCCACTTT. Translation: CASSVENNSPLHF.

This rearrangement joins TRBV7-4 to TRBJ1-1, with TRBD1 as a possible D gene (5 bases). Germline values: CDR1 SGHVT, CDR2 SQSDAQ. The ends were cut back, 4 bases at V and 8 bases at J, with 17 bases in the middle. This CDR3 is 14 amino acids long. CDR3 DNA: TGTGCCAGCAGCTCGGACGGACAAGGCTGGGAAGCTTTCTTT. Translating gives CASSSDGQGWEAFF.

This sequence joins TRBV27 and TRBJ2-2; 10 nucleotides match TRBD2. The CDR3 is 16 amino acids. Per germline, CDR1 MNHEY and CDR2 SMNVEV (reference sequence). Trimming cost V 5 bases and J 4 bases; bases outside gene matches: 7. The CDR3 coding sequence is TGTGCCAGCAGTCCACTAGCGGGGACGGGCACCGGGGAGCTGTTTTTT. Protein product: CASSPLAGTGTGELFF.

The V call is TRBV9, the J call TRBJ2-5, with D perhaps matching TRBD2 (6 bases). This CDR3 has 15 residues. Germline V CDR1 and CDR2: SGDLS, YYNGEE. V was shortened by 2 bases and J by 1 base, with 12 bases between the two germline ends. CDR3 sequence (DNA): TGTGCCAGCAGCGTTGACGGACTAAGCCAAGAGACCCAGTACTTC. This encodes CASSVDGLSQETQYF. Filled out from reference TRBV9 and TRBJ2-5, the complete variable domain reads DSGVTQTPKHLITATGQRVTLRCSPRSGDLSVYWYQQSLDQGLQFLIQYYNGEERAKGNILERFSAQQFPDLHSELNLSSLELGDSALYFCASSVDGLSQETQYFGPGTRLLVL.

The gene calls are TRBV27 and TRBJ1-2; possibly TRBD1 for D (6 bases). The CDR3 loop spans 16 amino acids. Germline-derived CDR1 and CDR2 are MNHEY and SMNVEV (reference sequence). Between the trimmed V and J ends, which lost 6 bases and 3 bases, there was a span of 20 bases. CDR3 amino acids: CASRPGGTTYYYGYTF. The DNA of the CDR3 is TGTGCCAGCAGACCAGGCGGGACAACGTACTACTATGGCTACACCTTC.

The chain combines TRBV27 with TRBJ2-7, with a tentative D call TRBD1 (6 bases). Germline V gene sequence: CDR1 MNHEY, CDR2 SMNVEV (reference sequence). This CDR3 has 14 amino acids. The V and J ends lost 3 bases and 0 bases respectively, with 9 bases between them. The CDR3 is CASSFQGSSYEQYF. CDR3 sequence (DNA): TGTGCCAGCAGTTTCCAGGGGTCCTCCTACGAGCAGTACTTC.

The rearrangement links TRBV4-1 to TRBJ2-3; 7 bases align to TRBD2. Trimming cost V 7 bases and J 3 bases; bases outside gene matches: 13. The CDR3 contains 16 residues. The germline V gene has CDR1 MGHRA and CDR2 YSYEKL. The CDR3 here is CASTTRAGVGTDTQYF. In DNA form, the CDR3 reads TGCGCCAGCACCACAAGGGCGGGAGTAGGGACAGATACGCAGTATTTT.

The sample holds a few counts of this clonotype. The chain uses TRBV5-5 and TRBJ1-1; a weak D match, TRBD1 (6 bases). The CDR3 has 14 amino acids. The germline V gene encodes CDR1 SGHKS and CDR2 YYEKEE (reference sequence). Trimming stripped 2 bases from V and 6 bases from J, with 14 bases between. The CDR3 loop is CASSFVSGEAEAFF. Written as DNA, the CDR3 is TGTGCCAGCAGCTTTGTATCAGGGGAAGCTGAAGCTTTCTTT.

The rearrangement uses TRBV6-2 or TRBV6-3 and TRBJ1-1; 8 positions agree with TRBD1. CDR1 is MNHEY and CDR2 is SVGEGT in the germline V gene. Losses at the gene ends were 2 bases for V and 1 base for J; bases not matched to a gene: 3. The CDR3 is made up of 15 amino acids. CDR3 sequence: CASSYRGTGNTEAFF. CDR3 sequence (DNA): TGTGCCAGCAGTTACCGCGGGACAGGGAACACTGAAGCTTTCTTT.

The rearrangement links TRBV4-1 to TRBJ2-5, with TRBD1 matching over 10 bases. The CDR3 totals 15 residues. Germline loops: CDR1 MGHRA, CDR2 YSYEKL. With 1 base clipped from V and 5 bases from J, the junction kept 4 bases outside the gene matches. CDR3 nucleotides: TGCGCCAGCAGCCAAGTTGGGACAGGGGTGGAGACCCAGTACTTC. Protein product: CASSQVGTGVETQYF.

This clonotype was seen repeatedly, ten times or more. V gene TRBV7-2 combines with J gene TRBJ2-1; a weak D match, TRBD2 (5 bases). V shed 1 base and J shed 1 base, with 8 bases lying between them. The CDR3 is 15 amino acids. Germline CDR1 and CDR2: SGHTA and FQGNSA. CDR3 nucleotides: TGTGCCAGCAGCTTAGTATTAGCGTCCTACAATGAGCAGTTCTTC. It encodes CASSLVLASYNEQFF.

This clonotype came up many times. The chain couples TRBV19 to TRBJ1-2; TRBD1 matches at 10 bases. Germline-derived CDR1 and CDR2 are LNHDA and SQIVND (reference sequence). With V trimmed by 0 bases and J by 4 bases, 11 bases remained unmatched. This CDR3 region has 18 residues. The DNA of the CDR3 is TGTGCCAGTAGTATAGATTCGAACCCGGGACAGGGGAGCTATGGCTACACCTTC. Translating it yields CASSIDSNPGQGSYGYTF. Full variable domain (remainder filled in from reference TRBV19 and TRBJ1-2): DGGITQSPKYLFRKEGQNVTLSCEQNLNHDAMYWYRQDPGQGLRLIYYSQIVNDFQKGDIAEGYSVSREKKESFPLTVTSAQKNPTAFYLCASSIDSNPGQGSYGYTFGSGTRLTVV.